This entry is about one T cell receptor (beta chain). Its recognized antigen is unknown. The record has no base qualities; no much larger clone is one base away. The cohort was made up of approximately 670 healthy bone marrow donors. At the time of sampling, every cohort member was nominally healthy, though immune exposures that went unrecorded were likely present. The donor was CMV seropositive and was included in the group of 289 seropositive cohort members. A peripheral blood sample was collected from each donor, and TCR beta sequencing was performed on peripheral blood mononuclear cells. Genomic DNA extraction from the blood cell samples was performed with the Qiagen DNeasy Blood Extraction Kit. The data are from a study of cytomegalovirus exposure and HLA in healthy donors (dated by TCRdb to 2017 to 2019). Looking at the study overall: An earlier analysis of about 530 of the donors reported 250 to 300 Gb of sequence data and 95 million to 140 million unique TCR beta sequences obtained from about 179 million T cells. Roughly 310 gigabases of sequencing data and approximately 80 million unique TCR sequences were included in an early release covering over 600 HLA-typed donors. Of the 300 to 500 genotyped donors, less than 90% were placed in the genetic ancestry cluster associated with self-reported Caucasian donors. The study was designed to test whether signatures of past pathogen exposure could be identified by cataloging public T cell receptors. The study profiled the T cell repertoires of 666 subjects by immunosequencing and related them to cytomegalovirus serostatus. A separate validation cohort of over a hundred different subjects was used in addition to the roughly 640-subject first cohort. To predict cytomegalovirus infection status, the study brought together high-throughput TCR immunosequencing, statistical association of individual TCRs with disease status, and machine learning. A later analysis re-analyzed previously published TCR beta repertoires from roughly 630 donors and added high-resolution HLA genotyping to study TCR occurrence patterns. In the later analysis, no new phenotypic data were used to find candidate immune exposures; instead, reliance was placed on TCR beta sequences and their occurrence across donors. To decide whether each TCR beta V gene segment behaved as functional or pseudogenic, an earlier analysis of 587 of the donors relied on high-throughput TCR beta sequencing. Donor age, sex, ethnicity and CMV serostatus were compiled alongside the repertoire data. Genome-wide SNP genotypes for about 65% of the roughly 670 donors were used in a later genetic analysis, which treated that subset as a discovery cohort. Every repertoire in the discovery cohort had been generated on one and the same sequencing platform. Class I and class II HLA loci were covered by the typing at four-digit resolution. The number of typed donors differed by locus: about 620-630 for A, B, C, DRB1 and DQB1; some 500 for DQA1; approximately 600 for DPA1; and approximately 450 for DPB1. Roughly five DR-DQ haplotypes were treated as single units for association and clustering because of strong linkage in the cohort. On average, approximately 250,000 unique TCR beta nucleotide sequences were sequenced per donor among fewer than 500 genotyped donors of the cohort, with roughly a sixth of those sequences being non-productive. General findings and caveats noted by the study authors: Most CMV-associated TCR beta chains appeared to be HLA-restricted in a later analysis, and the HLA associations seemed to be driven largely by CMV exposure. Over 15 rarely observed V segments, including chromosome 9 orphons, were excluded from the earlier analysis of 550 to 700 of the donors because counts were too low. Across donors, most TCR sequences were observed very rarely, whereas some public TCRs were present in many individuals. In an earlier analysis of some 500 of the donors, most TCR beta V segments were observed in productive rearrangements about 90% or about 30% of the time, broadly matching IMGT annotations. A few of the identified cytomegalovirus-associated TCR beta chains were confirmed in vitro to be specific for cytomegalovirus antigens. It was suggested by the authors that the approach could potentially be generalized to other disease states and immunological phenotypes. Because the 87-base-pair reads could not distinguish some IMGT-functional V segments, including TRBV6-2 and TRBV6-3, those segments were excluded. In this cohort, only TCR beta chains were sequenced, and detectable features were limited by the absence of alpha or paired-chain data. A later genetic analysis associated a missense DCLRE1C variant with V-gene and J-gene trimming of TCR beta chains, and an independent cohort replicated the association. A group of highly shared sequence variants was considered likely to be a technical artifact of the sequencing pipeline. Correlated functional status among segregating V segments might reflect linkage disequilibrium, but an unknown experimental factor could not be ruled out. Specific HLA alleles were associated with 15,000 to 20,000 TCR beta sequences at a false discovery rate of 0.05 in a later analysis. Presence/absence analyses assumed roughly uniform sequencing depth across donors, an assumption that may not hold. CMV serostatus was the only immune exposure information available for the cohort. Assigning TCR associations to individual alleles was difficult when HLA alleles, especially DR and DQ, strongly co-occurred. In both the original and validation cohorts, the classifier was reported to diagnose cytomegalovirus status with high specificity and sensitivity. Because HLA typing was unavailable for some donors at each locus, only the typed subset was used in association tests. In the study, approximately 160 TCR beta chains were listed as associated with cytomegalovirus. Compared with the approximately 670-donor mean, donors in an Asian-associated ancestry cluster had fewer N-insertions in productive TCRs, according to a later genetic analysis. A further reported finding was that TCR beta sequences accurately predicted the HLA-A and HLA-B alleles for most subjects in the first cohort. Compared with equally common non-associated chains, HLA-associated TCR beta chains in a later analysis were more clonally expanded and had lower generation probabilities. A later analysis reported that several top co-occurrence clusters appeared linked to parvovirus B19, influenza, CMV and Epstein-Barr virus. In a later analysis, TCR association rates were found to vary across HLA loci, with the most associated TCRs seen for DRB1 alleles and the fewest for HLA-C alleles.

Library prep was done by the immunoSEQ multiplex PCR assay. For the multiplex PCR, a mixture combining 60 forward primers for TCR Vbeta segments and 13 reverse primers for TCR Jbeta segments was used. Amplification of the CDR3 region of rearranged TCR beta genes was performed with a multiplex PCR assay on genomic DNA. Amplified TCR beta libraries were sequenced as 87-base-pair reads on the Illumina HiSeq System. On the study's bioinformatics: Across the 600 to 700 repertoires, a later analysis counted some 81 million unique TCR beta chains, roughly 11 million of which were shared by at least two donors. A nearest-neighbor algorithm error-corrected the raw reads and collapsed the reads into unique sequences, merging closely related sequences to remove PCR and sequencing errors. CDR3 sequences were aligned to IMGT reference sequences to assign V, D and J gene segments. For a sequence to be retained, a match of at least six nucleotides to both a V gene segment and a J gene segment was required. A rearrangement counted as productive if the CDR3 had no stop codons and remained in frame with V and J, and every other rearrangement counted as non-productive. Following IMGT convention, CDR3 was defined as the stretch from the second conserved V-encoded cysteine to the conserved J-encoded phenylalanine. The earlier analysis of about 530 of the donors excluded any sequence lacking an unambiguous match to a single V gene segment. In an earlier analysis of around 600 of the donors, V segments were called functional above 56.7% productive rearrangements and were called segregating when the between-donor standard deviation exceeded 5%. A statistical classification framework was developed to diagnose cytomegalovirus status using the catalog of TCR beta chain sequences. In a later analysis, TCR nucleotide sequences were compared against IMGT/GENE-DB human TR gene sequences so that V and J genes could be assigned. A later analysis assigned CDR3 sequences and most-parsimonious VDJ recombination scenarios with the TCRdist pipeline. In a later analysis, every TCR beta chain was defined by the combination of its CDR3 amino acid sequence and its V-gene family, and reads without a unique V-gene family were dropped. A later analysis removed nearly 600 highly shared, low-generation-probability nucleotide sequences to deal with suspected cross-contamination and a sequencing artifact. A later analysis calculated a clonal expansion index for each public chain from normalized within-repertoire ranks of inferred template counts. A later analysis computed generation probabilities with a VDJ recombination model fitted to out-of-frame rearrangements, and checked the results against IGoR. Hypergeometric tests were used in a later analysis to score TCR-TCR, TCR-HLA and TCR-CMV co-occurrence, with a repertoire-size bias correction applied to the TCR pairs. To estimate false discovery rates, a later analysis permuted the HLA or CMV assignments 20 times. In a later analysis, co-occurring TCRs were grouped using DBSCAN, with TCRdist sequence similarity added in when clustering inside HLA-allele-positive subsets. Co-occurrence clustering excluded repertoires with fewer than 30,000 or more than 120,000 public chains, plus five with anomalous nucleotide sharing. Sourced from immuneACCESS, this table was stored by TCRdb with only in-frame sequences that have V and J called. A share of the clones is absent; for the studies checked, an unresolved V gene accounts for under half, and the remainder has no known explanation. Clonal size and the V and J genes are those of that table, whereas D and trimming came from the DNA. Across this sample there are 100,000 or so clones, with around three quarters seen only once. Approximately 9.9% of the sample belongs to the ten largest clones.

There are 12 amino acids in the CDR3, from cysteine to phenylalanine inclusive. Only the CDR3 DNA stays, 36 bases, in frame from base 1. CDR1 LGHNA and CDR2 YNFKEQ were looked up in the germline V gene. The germline V and J ends show losses of 7 bases and 13 bases respectively, and no gene match explains 11 bases of the junction. This sequence uses TRBV4-2 and TRBJ1-2, and 8 bases in between align with TRBD1. This receptor was identified in a middle-aged man in good health and CMV-seropositive. Material for sequencing was PBMCs. The CDR3 protein sequence reads: CASTGQGRSSTF. The nucleotide sequence reads as follows: TGTGCCAGCACCGGACAGGGAAGGTCGAGCACCTTC.